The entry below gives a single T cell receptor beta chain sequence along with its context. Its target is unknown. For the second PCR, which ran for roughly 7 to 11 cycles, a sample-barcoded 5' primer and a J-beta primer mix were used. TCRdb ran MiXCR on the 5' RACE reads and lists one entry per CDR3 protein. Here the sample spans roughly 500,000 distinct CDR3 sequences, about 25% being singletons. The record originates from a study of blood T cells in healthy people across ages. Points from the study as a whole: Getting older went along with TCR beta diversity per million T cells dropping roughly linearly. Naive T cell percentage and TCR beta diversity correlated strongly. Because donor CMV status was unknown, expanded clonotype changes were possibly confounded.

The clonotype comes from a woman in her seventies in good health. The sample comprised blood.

CDR3 residues: CSALTGISGNTIYF. CDR3 DNA sequence: TGCAGTGCGCTTACAGGGATATCTGGAAACACCATATATTTT. The genes are TRBV20-1 and TRBJ1-3; D might be TRBD1 (6 bases). CDR1 is DFQATT, CDR2 SNEGSKA, per germline (reference sequence). The CDR3 runs 14 residues. Trimming removed 6 bases from V and 1 base from J, with 13 bases in between.